This T cell receptor (beta chain) stems from a study of T cell responses to AZD1222 COVID-19 vaccine. At the level of the study: Samples with a second dose at about 4 or about 12 weeks were pooled together. Study-level results: Close to half of all spike-specific TCRs reportedly target regions of the variants that are unmutated.

The data were produced by immunoSEQ multiplex PCR, yet TCRdb's version contains in-frame clones alone and is incomplete. The sample includes about 110,000 clones, 80% to 90% seen only once; the top ten take roughly 7.7%. V was cut by 0 bases and J by 6 bases, with 9 bases left in between. CDR1 SEHNR and CDR2 FQNEAQ come from the germline V gene (reference sequence). CDR3 length equals 14 residues. As for this clone: Its antigen remains unknown.

The sequence came from an adult in good health. The chain couples TRBV7-9 to TRBJ2-1; D gene ambiguous. Sequencing used peripheral blood, obtained on day 0 of AZD1222 vaccination. The CDR3 is CASSLAATGNEQFF. CDR3 DNA sequence: TGTGCCAGCAGCTTAGCAGCTACCGGCAATGAGCAGTTCTTC.